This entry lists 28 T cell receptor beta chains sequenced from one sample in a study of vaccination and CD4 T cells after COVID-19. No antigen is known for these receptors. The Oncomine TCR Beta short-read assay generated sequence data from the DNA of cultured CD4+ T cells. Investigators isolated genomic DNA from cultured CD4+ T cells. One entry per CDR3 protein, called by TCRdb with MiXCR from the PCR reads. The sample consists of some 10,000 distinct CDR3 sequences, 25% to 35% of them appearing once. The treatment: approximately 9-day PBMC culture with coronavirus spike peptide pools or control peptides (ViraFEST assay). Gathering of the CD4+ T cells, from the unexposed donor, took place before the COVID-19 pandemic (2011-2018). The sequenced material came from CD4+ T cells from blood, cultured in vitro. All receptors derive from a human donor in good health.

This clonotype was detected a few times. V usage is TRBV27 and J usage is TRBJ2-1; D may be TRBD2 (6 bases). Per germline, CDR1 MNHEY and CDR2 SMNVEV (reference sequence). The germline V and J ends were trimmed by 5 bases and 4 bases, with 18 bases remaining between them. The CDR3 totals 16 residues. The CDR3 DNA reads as TGTGCCAGCAGTCCGTGGACTAACCCATTTTACAATGAGCAGTTCTTC. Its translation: CASSPWTNPFYNEQFF.

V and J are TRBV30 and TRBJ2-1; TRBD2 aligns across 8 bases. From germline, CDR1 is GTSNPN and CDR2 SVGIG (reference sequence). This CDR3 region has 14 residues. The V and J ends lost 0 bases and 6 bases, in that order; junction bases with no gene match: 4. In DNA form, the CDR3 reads TGTGCCTGGAGTGTACTAGGGACTAGCAATGAGCAGTTCTTC. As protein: CAWSVLGTSNEQFF.

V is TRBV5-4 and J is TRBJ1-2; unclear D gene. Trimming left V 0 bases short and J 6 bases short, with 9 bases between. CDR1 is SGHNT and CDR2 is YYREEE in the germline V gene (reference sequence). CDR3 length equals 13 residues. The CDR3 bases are TGTGCCAGCAGCTTGGGTCGGGATAATGGCTACACCTTC. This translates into CASSLGRDNGYTF.

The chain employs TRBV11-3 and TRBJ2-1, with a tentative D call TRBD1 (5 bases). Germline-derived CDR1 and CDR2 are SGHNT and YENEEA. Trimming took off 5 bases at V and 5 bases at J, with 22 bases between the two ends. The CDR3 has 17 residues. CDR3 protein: CASSIRPPGMYNNEQFF. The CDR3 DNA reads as TGTGCCAGCAGCATCAGGCCCCCAGGGATGTATAACAATGAGCAGTTCTTC.

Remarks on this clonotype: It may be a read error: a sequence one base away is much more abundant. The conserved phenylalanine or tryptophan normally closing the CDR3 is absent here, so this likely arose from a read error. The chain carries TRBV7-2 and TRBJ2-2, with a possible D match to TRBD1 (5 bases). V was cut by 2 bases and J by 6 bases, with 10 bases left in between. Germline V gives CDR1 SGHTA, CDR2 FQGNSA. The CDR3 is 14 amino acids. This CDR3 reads CASSLMSGPGELFL. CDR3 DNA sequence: TGTGCCAGCAGCTTAATGTCAGGGCCCGGGGAGCTGTTTTTA.

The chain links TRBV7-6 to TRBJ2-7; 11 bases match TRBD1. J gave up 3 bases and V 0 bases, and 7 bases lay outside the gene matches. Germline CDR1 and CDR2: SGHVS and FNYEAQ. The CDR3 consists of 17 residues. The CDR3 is CASSLAGGQGGYYEQYF. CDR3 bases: TGTGCCAGCAGCTTAGCGGGGGGACAGGGGGGGTACTACGAGCAGTACTTC.

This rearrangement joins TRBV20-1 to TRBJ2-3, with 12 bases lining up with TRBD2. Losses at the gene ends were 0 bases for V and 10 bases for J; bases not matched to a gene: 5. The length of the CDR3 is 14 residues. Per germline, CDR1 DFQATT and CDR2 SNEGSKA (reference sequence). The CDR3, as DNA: TGCAGTGCTAGAGACCCACTAGCGGGAGGATCGCAGTATTTT. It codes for CSARDPLAGGSQYF.

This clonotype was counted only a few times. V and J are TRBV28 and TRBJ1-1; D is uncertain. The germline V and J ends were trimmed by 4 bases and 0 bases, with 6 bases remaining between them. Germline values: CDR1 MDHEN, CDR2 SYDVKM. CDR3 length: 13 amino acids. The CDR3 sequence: CASSSPMNTEAFF. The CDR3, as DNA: TGTGCCAGCAGTTCCCCTATGAACACTGAAGCTTTCTTT.

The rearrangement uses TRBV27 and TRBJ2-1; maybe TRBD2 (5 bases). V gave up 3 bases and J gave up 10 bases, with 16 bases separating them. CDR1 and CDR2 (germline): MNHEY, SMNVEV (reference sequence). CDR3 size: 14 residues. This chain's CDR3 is CASSLTGILREQFF. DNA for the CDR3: TGTGCCAGCAGTTTGACGGGAATTCTCAGAGAGCAGTTCTTC.

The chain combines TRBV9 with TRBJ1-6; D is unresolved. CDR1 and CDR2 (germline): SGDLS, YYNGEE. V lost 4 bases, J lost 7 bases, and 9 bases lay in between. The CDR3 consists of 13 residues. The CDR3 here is CASSPRINSPLHF. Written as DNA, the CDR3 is TGTGCCAGCAGCCCCAGGATAAATTCACCCCTCCACTTT.

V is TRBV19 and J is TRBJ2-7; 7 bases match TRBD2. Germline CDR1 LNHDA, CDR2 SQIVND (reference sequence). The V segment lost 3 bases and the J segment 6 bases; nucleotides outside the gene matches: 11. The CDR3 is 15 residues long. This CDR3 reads CASSILVGGPSEQYF. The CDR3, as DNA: TGTGCCAGTAGTATTTTAGTGGGAGGGCCCAGCGAGCAGTACTTC.

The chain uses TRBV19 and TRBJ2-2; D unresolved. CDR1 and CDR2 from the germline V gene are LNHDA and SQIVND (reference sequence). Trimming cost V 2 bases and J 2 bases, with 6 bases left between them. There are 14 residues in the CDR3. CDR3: CASSITANTGELFF. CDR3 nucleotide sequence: TGTGCCAGTAGTATAACCGCCAACACCGGGGAGCTGTTTTTT.

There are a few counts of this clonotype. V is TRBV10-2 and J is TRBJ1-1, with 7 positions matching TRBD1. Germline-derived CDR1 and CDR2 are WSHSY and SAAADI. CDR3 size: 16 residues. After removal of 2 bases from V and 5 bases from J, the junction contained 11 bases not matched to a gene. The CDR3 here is CASSERRGRGRTEAFF. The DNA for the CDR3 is TGCGCCAGCAGTGAGCGCCGGGGGAGGGGGCGAACTGAAGCTTTCTTT.

This CDR3 reads CASSSRDSDTEAFF. The CDR3 nucleotides read TGTGCCAGCAGCTCCCGGGACAGCGACACTGAAGCTTTCTTT. J is TRBJ1-1 and V is TRBV7-8; 7 nucleotides line up with TRBD1. The CDR3 sequence is 14 residues long. The J segment lost 3 bases and the V segment lost 4 bases, leaving 5 bases of the junction unmatched. CDR1 SGHVS and CDR2 FQNEAQ come from the germline V gene. Together with reference TRBV7-8 and TRBJ1-1, the CDR3 gives the full variable domain: GAGVSQSPRYKVAKRGQDVALRCDPISGHVSLFWYQQALGQGPEFLTYFQNEAQLDKSGLPSDRFFAERPEGSVSTLKIQRTQQEDSAVYLCASSSRDSDTEAFFGQGTRLTVV.

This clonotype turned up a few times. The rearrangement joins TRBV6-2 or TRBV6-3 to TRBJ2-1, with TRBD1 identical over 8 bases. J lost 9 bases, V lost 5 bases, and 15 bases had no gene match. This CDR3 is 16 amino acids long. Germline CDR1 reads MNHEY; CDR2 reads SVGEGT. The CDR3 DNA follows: TGTGCCAGCAGTCAACTCCGGCCGACAGGGGCTTTTGAGCAGTTCTTC. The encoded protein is CASSQLRPTGAFEQFF.

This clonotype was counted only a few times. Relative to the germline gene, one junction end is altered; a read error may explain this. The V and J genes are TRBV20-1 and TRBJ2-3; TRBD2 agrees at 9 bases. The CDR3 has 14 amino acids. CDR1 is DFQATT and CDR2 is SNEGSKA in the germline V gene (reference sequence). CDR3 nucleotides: TGCAGTGCGAGACCCGGGACTAGCAGAGATACGCAGTATTTT. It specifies CSARPGTSRDTQYF.

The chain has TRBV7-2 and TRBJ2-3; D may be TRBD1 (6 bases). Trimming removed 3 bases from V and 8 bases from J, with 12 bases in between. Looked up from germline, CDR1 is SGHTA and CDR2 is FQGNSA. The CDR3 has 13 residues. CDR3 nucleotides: TGTGCCAGCAGCTTCGACAGGACAAGTACGCAGTATTTT. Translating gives CASSFDRTSTQYF.

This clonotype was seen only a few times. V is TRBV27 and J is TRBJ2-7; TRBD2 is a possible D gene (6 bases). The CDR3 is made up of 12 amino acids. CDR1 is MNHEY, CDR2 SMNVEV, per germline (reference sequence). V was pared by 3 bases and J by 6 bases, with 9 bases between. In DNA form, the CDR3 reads TGTGCCAGCAGTTTCTTCGGGGGCGAGCAGTACTTC. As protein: CASSFFGGEQYF.

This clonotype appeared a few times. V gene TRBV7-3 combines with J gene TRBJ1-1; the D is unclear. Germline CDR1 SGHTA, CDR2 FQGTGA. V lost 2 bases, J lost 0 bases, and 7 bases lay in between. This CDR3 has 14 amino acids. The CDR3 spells CASSLGRMNTEAFF. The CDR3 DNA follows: TGTGCCAGCAGCTTAGGACGGATGAACACTGAAGCTTTCTTT.

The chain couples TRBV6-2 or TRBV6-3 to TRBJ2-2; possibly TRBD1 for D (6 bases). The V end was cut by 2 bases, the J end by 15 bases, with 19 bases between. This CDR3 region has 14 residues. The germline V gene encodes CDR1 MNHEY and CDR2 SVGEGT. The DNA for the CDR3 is TGTGCCAGCAGTTACGGGACAAATCTACCCACGATGTTTTTT. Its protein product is CASSYGTNLPTMFF.

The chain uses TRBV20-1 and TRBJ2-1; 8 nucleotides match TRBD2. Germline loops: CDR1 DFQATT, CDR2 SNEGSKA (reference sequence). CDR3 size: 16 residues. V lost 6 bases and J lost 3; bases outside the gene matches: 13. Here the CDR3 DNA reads TGCAGTGCCAACCCAACACTAGCGGCATACTACAATGAGCAGTTCTTC. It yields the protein CSANPTLAAYYNEQFF.

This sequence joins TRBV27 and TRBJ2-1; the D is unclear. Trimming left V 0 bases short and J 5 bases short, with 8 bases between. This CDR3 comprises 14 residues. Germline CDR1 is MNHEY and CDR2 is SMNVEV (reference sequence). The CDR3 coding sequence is TGTGCCAGCAGTTTATCCGTGGGAAACAATGAGCAGTTCTTC. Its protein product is CASSLSVGNNEQFF.

In DNA form, the CDR3 reads TGCAGTGCACCGACAGGGGCGGACAATTCACCCCTCCACTTT. Residues: CSAPTGADNSPLHF. The gene calls are TRBV20-1 and TRBJ1-6; 8 bases fit TRBD1. The CDR3 has 14 amino acids. J gave up 7 bases and V 6 bases, and 8 bases lay outside the gene matches. Germline CDR1 DFQATT, CDR2 SNEGSKA (reference sequence).

In nucleotides, the CDR3 is TGTGCCACCAGCAGAGATTGGAGGGTTGCCCACGAGCAGTACTTC. This gives the protein CATSRDWRVAHEQYF. The J gene is TRBJ2-7, the V gene TRBV15; the D gene is possibly TRBD2 (6 bases). The V gene lost 0 bases and the J gene lost 5 bases, with 14 bases spanning the gap. Germline V gene data show CDR1 as LNHNV and CDR2 as YYDKDF (reference sequence). The length of the CDR3 is 15 residues.

CDR3 region: CSADAGWAGRGTDTQYF. Here the CDR3 DNA reads TGCAGTGCTGATGCAGGGTGGGCGGGACGAGGGACAGATACGCAGTATTTT. The chain recombines TRBV20-1 with TRBJ2-3; D may be TRBD2 (6 bases). Germline assignment: CDR1 DFQATT and CDR2 SNEGSKA (reference sequence). Between the trimmed V and J ends, which lost 5 bases and 3 bases, there was a span of 24 bases. The CDR3 contains 17 residues.

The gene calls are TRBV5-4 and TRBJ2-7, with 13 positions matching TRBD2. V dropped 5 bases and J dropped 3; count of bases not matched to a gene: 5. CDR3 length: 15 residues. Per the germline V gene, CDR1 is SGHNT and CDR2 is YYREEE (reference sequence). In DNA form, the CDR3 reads TGTGCCAGCAGGTCCGGGACTAGCGGGATCTACGAGCAGTACTTC. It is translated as CASRSGTSGIYEQYF.

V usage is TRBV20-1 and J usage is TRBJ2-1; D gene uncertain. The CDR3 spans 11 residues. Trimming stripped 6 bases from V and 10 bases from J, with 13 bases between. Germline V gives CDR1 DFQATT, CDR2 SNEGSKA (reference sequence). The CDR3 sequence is CSASDSPEQFF. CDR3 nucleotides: TGCAGTGCCTCTGACTCCCCCGAGCAGTTCTTC.

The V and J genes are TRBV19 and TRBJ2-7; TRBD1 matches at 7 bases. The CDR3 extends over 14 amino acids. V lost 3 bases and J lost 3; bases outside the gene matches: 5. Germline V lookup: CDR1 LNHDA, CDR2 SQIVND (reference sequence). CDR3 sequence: CASSIRQGIYEQYF. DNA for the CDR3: TGTGCCAGTAGTATTCGACAGGGTATCTACGAGCAGTACTTC.